This TCR beta chain came from a study of blood T cell repertoires in COVID-19. Study background: Donors in the United States, Italy and Spain gave samples during acute or convalescent COVID-19. PBMCs, B-cell-depleted T cells, or T cells provided the cDNA or gDNA that made up the material.

As originally analysed: The assay estimated nucleated cells by amplifying reference gene primers. Data came from immunoSEQ multiplex PCR; TCRdb stores just in-frame clones and leaves some out. D and trimming come from the DNA, and the V and J calls and clone size come from that table. The data contain 250,000 to 300,000 clones, more than 75% of them singletons. With V trimmed by 1 base and J by 0 bases, 12 bases remained unmatched. The CDR3 runs 19 residues. Germline loops: CDR1 LGHNA, CDR2 YSLEER. The chain employs TRBV4-3 and TRBJ2-1; 7 bases map to TRBD2. The sample consisted of peripheral blood. This sequence originates from a woman aged 35 to 49 who had recovered from COVID-19. The CDR3 nucleotides read TGCGCCAGCAGCCAAGCTTACAGCGGGGCCTTCGCCTCCTACAATGAGCAGTTCTTC. Its protein product is CASSQAYSGAFASYNEQFF.